This T cell receptor (beta chain) was observed in a study of neurological immune-mediated disorders. Synthesis of cDNA was carried out by template-switch 5'RACE. The reaction used 10-nucleotide random UMIs. TCRdb passed the 5' RACE reads through MiXCR, listing each CDR3 protein once. The table has 25,000 to 30,000 distinct CDR3 sequences, 9.5% to 15% seen once. Points from the study as a whole: Because no CDR3 amino acid sequences were shared across subjects by expanded clones, private repertoires were suggested in all groups.

This clonotype was seen at least ten times. Its target is not known. The receptor was isolated from a man aged 60-69 years in good health. Sequenced input: PBMCs.

The CDR3 is CASSEGQGHDNEQFF. The CDR3 coding sequence is TGTGCCAGCAGCGAGGGACAGGGTCACGACAATGAGCAGTTCTTC. J is TRBJ2-1 and V is TRBV9; TRBD1 matches at 9 bases. Germline CDR1 reads SGDLS; CDR2 reads YYNGEE. The CDR3 contains 15 residues. Trimming removed 3 bases from V and 5 bases from J; junction bases left unmatched: 6.